This is a list of T cell receptor beta chains from one sample in a study of shared clonotypes between healthy human individuals. Measured with immunoSEQ multiplex PCR; TCRdb has only the in-frame clones, and not every one. The table lists more than 550,000 clones, less than 95% of them singletons, with more than 30% in the top ten. Sequencing was done on a sample of memory CD8+ T cells from PBMCs. These receptors all come from a man between 18 and 35 years old in good health. Some clones in this sample may be carry-over from other donors' samples. Each CDR3 is given with its conserved first and last residue. The D gene is left open where the match is weak. Some rows mark clone size as missing; the rest say once, few, many or name a class of expanded clone.

abundance: NA; v_gene: TRBV5-1; j_gene: TRBJ2-1; d_gene: NA; CDR3nt: TGCGCCAGCCGCGGGATGGGAAATGAGCAGTTCTTC; CDR3aa: CASRGMGNEQFF
abundance: NA; v_gene: TRBV28; j_gene: TRBJ2-7; d_gene: NA; CDR3nt: TGTGCCAGCGACAACAGGGTTTCCTACGAGCAGTACTTC; CDR3aa: CASDNRVSYEQYF
abundance: NA; v_gene: TRBV4-1; j_gene: TRBJ2-7; d_gene: NA; CDR3nt: TGCGCCAGCAGCCAAGAAAAACTGGTGTTGTACGAGCAGTACTTC; CDR3aa: CASSQEKLVLYEQYF
abundance: NA; v_gene: TRBV13; j_gene: TRBJ2-3; d_gene: NA; CDR3nt: TGTGCCAGCAGCAGAGTTAACGGAGATACGCAGTATTTT; CDR3aa: CASSRVNGDTQYF
abundance: NA; v_gene: TRBV14; j_gene: TRBJ1-3; d_gene: NA; CDR3nt: TGTGCCAGCAGCCGTTCCTTTTACTCTGGAAACACCATATATTTT; CDR3aa: CASSRSFYSGNTIYF
abundance: NA; v_gene: TRBV6-4; j_gene: TRBJ1-4; d_gene: NA; CDR3nt: TGTGCCAGCATGGGCTCGGCGGGGGCTAATGAAAAACTGTTTTTT; CDR3aa: CASMGSAGANEKLFF
abundance: NA; v_gene: TRBV25-1; j_gene: TRBJ2-7; d_gene: TRBD1; CDR3nt: TGTGCCAGCAGTGAACAAACGGTGACAGGGTCCGGCGAGCAGTACTTC; CDR3aa: CASSEQTVTGSGEQYF
abundance: NA; v_gene: TRBV19; j_gene: TRBJ2-7; d_gene: TRBD2; CDR3nt: TGTGCCAGTTCCTATATAGCGGGAACCTACGAGCAGTACTTC; CDR3aa: CASSYIAGTYEQYF
abundance: NA; v_gene: TRBV28; j_gene: TRBJ1-1; d_gene: TRBD1; CDR3nt: TGTGCCAGCAGTTTCGGGACAGGCCGGAACACTGAAGCTTTCTTT; CDR3aa: CASSFGTGRNTEAFF
abundance: once; v_gene: TRBV7-9; j_gene: TRBJ2-5; d_gene: NA; CDR3nt: TGTGCCAGCAGCCCGGACCTCGCCTCGGGGACCCAGTACTTC; CDR3aa: CASSPDLASGTQYF
abundance: NA; v_gene: TRBV11-3; j_gene: TRBJ2-1; d_gene: NA; CDR3nt: TGTGCCAGCAGCTCTCGGACTTCTTCCTACAATGAGCAGTTCTTC; CDR3aa: CASSSRTSSYNEQFF
abundance: once; v_gene: TRBV27; j_gene: TRBJ2-1; d_gene: TRBD2; CDR3nt: TGTGCCACCCAGGAGAGACTAGCGGGATTCTACAATGAGCAGTTCTTC; CDR3aa: CATQERLAGFYNEQFF
abundance: NA; v_gene: TRBV15; j_gene: TRBJ2-1; d_gene: TRBD2; CDR3nt: TGTGCCACCAGCACCTCCGGGACTAGCGGGAGCTGGGAGCAGTTCTTC; CDR3aa: CATSTSGTSGSWEQFF
abundance: NA; v_gene: TRBV5-1; j_gene: TRBJ2-3; d_gene: TRBD1; CDR3nt: TGCGCCAGCAACCATGGATTAGACAGGGGAGGAGCAGATACGCAGTATTTT; CDR3aa: CASNHGLDRGGADTQYF
abundance: NA; v_gene: TRBV6-1; j_gene: TRBJ1-2; d_gene: TRBD1; CDR3nt: TGTGCCAGCAGAGGGGCCGGGACAGCCTATGGCTACACCTTC; CDR3aa: CASRGAGTAYGYTF
abundance: once; v_gene: TRBV19; j_gene: TRBJ2-3; d_gene: TRBD1; CDR3nt: TGTGCCAGTAGTAAACAGGGGGCAGAGTGGGGCACAGATACGCAGTATTTT; CDR3aa: CASSKQGAEWGTDTQYF
abundance: NA; v_gene: TRBV6-1; j_gene: TRBJ2-7; d_gene: NA; CDR3nt: TGTGCCAGCAGTGAAGCGCTGTTCTCCTACGAGCAGTACTTC; CDR3aa: CASSEALFSYEQYF
abundance: NA; v_gene: TRBV7-8; j_gene: TRBJ2-3; d_gene: TRBD2; CDR3nt: TGTGCCAGCAGCTCGGAAGCGGGAGGGGACACAGATACGCAGTATTTT; CDR3aa: CASSSEAGGDTDTQYF
abundance: NA; v_gene: TRBV29-1; j_gene: TRBJ1-1; d_gene: NA; CDR3nt: TGCAGCGTTGTTCCGGGGGCGGCCAATGAAGCTTTCTTT; CDR3aa: CSVVPGAANEAFF
abundance: few; v_gene: TRBV7-3; j_gene: TRBJ1-1; d_gene: TRBD1; CDR3nt: TGTGCCAGCAGCTCGGACAGGGGGCACCCCCGTGCTTTCTTT; CDR3aa: CASSSDRGHPRAFF
abundance: NA; v_gene: TRBV28; j_gene: TRBJ2-1; d_gene: NA; CDR3nt: TGTGCCAGCAGTTTTCGGGTCGGTACGGGAGATTCCTACAATGAGCAGTTCTTC; CDR3aa: CASSFRVGTGDSYNEQFF
abundance: NA; v_gene: TRBV6-5; j_gene: TRBJ2-3; d_gene: TRBD2; CDR3nt: TGTGCCAGCAGTCGAGGACTAGCTCTCCCAGATACGCAGTATTTT; CDR3aa: CASSRGLALPDTQYF
abundance: NA; v_gene: TRBV18; j_gene: TRBJ1-1; d_gene: TRBD1; CDR3nt: TGTGCCAGCTCGACAGGGCCCACTGAAGCTTTCTTT; CDR3aa: CASSTGPTEAFF
abundance: once; v_gene: TRBV27; j_gene: TRBJ2-5; d_gene: NA; CDR3nt: TGTGCCAGCAGTTTTGCGGACCAAGAGACCCAGTACTTC; CDR3aa: CASSFADQETQYF
abundance: NA; v_gene: TRBV27; j_gene: TRBJ2-1; d_gene: TRBD2; CDR3nt: TGTGCCAGCAGTCAATTTAGCGGGAGGGCCCTCAATGAGCAGTTCTTC; CDR3aa: CASSQFSGRALNEQFF
abundance: once; v_gene: TRBV7-9; j_gene: TRBJ2-7; d_gene: TRBD2; CDR3nt: TGTGCCAGCAGCACGGCTACGCGGACTAGCGGGGGACCCGAGCAGTACTTC; CDR3aa: CASSTATRTSGGPEQYF
abundance: once; v_gene: TRBV5-6; j_gene: TRBJ1-2; d_gene: NA; CDR3nt: TGTGCCAGCAGCTTGGAGGGGGGCGTAGGCTATGGCTACACCTTC; CDR3aa: CASSLEGGVGYGYTF
abundance: NA; v_gene: TRBV28; j_gene: TRBJ2-1; d_gene: NA; CDR3nt: TGTGCCAGCAGTTCCGCCGGCAGCCGTGAGCAGTTCTTC; CDR3aa: CASSSAGSREQFF
abundance: once; v_gene: TRBV19; j_gene: TRBJ2-5; d_gene: TRBD2; CDR3nt: TGTGCCAGTAGTCCGTATCCGGGACTAGTTCCTGAGACCCAGTACTTC; CDR3aa: CASSPYPGLVPETQYF
abundance: NA; v_gene: TRBV2; j_gene: TRBJ2-1; d_gene: TRBD2; CDR3nt: TGTGCCAGCAGTGAAGCCTTGACGGGAGGGCCCTACAATGAGCAGTTCTTC; CDR3aa: CASSEALTGGPYNEQFF
abundance: NA; v_gene: TRBV6-5; j_gene: TRBJ1-2; d_gene: NA; CDR3nt: TGTGCCAGCTCCCGGGACGGGGAATACAACTATGGCTACACCTTC; CDR3aa: CASSRDGEYNYGYTF
abundance: NA; v_gene: TRBV6-5; j_gene: TRBJ2-3; d_gene: NA; CDR3nt: TGTGCCAGCAGCCCCTTAGGGGGTACGCAGTATTTT; CDR3aa: CASSPLGGTQYF
abundance: NA; v_gene: TRBV4-3; j_gene: TRBJ2-1; d_gene: NA; CDR3nt: TGCGCCAGCAGCCAAGTACAGGGAGGTGAAAATGAGCAGTTCTTC; CDR3aa: CASSQVQGGENEQFF
abundance: NA; v_gene: TRBV9; j_gene: TRBJ2-7; d_gene: NA; CDR3nt: TGTGCCAGCAGCGTAGGGGGAATCCATTACGAGCAGTACTTC; CDR3aa: CASSVGGIHYEQYF
abundance: NA; v_gene: TRBV5-4; j_gene: TRBJ1-1; d_gene: NA; CDR3nt: TGTGCCAGCACCATCTGGGGCGGAGGGATGGGTGAAGCTTTCTTT; CDR3aa: CASTIWGGGMGEAFF
abundance: once; v_gene: TRBV6-5; j_gene: TRBJ2-5; d_gene: NA; CDR3nt: TGTGCCAGCAGTTACTCCCCCCGGAAGGAGACCCAGTACTTC; CDR3aa: CASSYSPRKETQYF
abundance: NA; v_gene: TRBV30; j_gene: TRBJ2-7; d_gene: NA; CDR3nt: TGTGCCTGGAGTTCGGTTTGGCGCGACGAGCAGTACTTC; CDR3aa: CAWSSVWRDEQYF
abundance: NA; v_gene: TRBV18; j_gene: TRBJ2-5; d_gene: NA; CDR3nt: TGTGCCAGCTCACCGCTGACAGTACAAGAGACCCAGTACTTC; CDR3aa: CASSPLTVQETQYF
abundance: few; v_gene: TRBV30; j_gene: TRBJ2-1; d_gene: TRBD2; CDR3nt: TGTGCCTGGAGTATACTAGCGGGAGGGTACAATGAGCAGTTCTTC; CDR3aa: CAWSILAGGYNEQFF
abundance: NA; v_gene: TRBV28; j_gene: TRBJ2-5; d_gene: TRBD2; CDR3nt: TGTGCCAGCAGTTGGAGTAGCGGGACTCAAGAGACCCAGTACTTC; CDR3aa: CASSWSSGTQETQYF
abundance: NA; v_gene: TRBV28; j_gene: TRBJ2-6; d_gene: NA; CDR3nt: TGTGCCAGCAGTTTCCCCAAGAGCTCTGGGGCCAACGTCCTGACTTTC; CDR3aa: CASSFPKSSGANVLTF
abundance: NA; v_gene: TRBV11-2; j_gene: TRBJ1-4; d_gene: NA; CDR3nt: TGTGCCAGCAGCTTAGGAGTAACAACTAATGAAAAACTGTTTTTT; CDR3aa: CASSLGVTTNEKLFF
abundance: NA; v_gene: TRBV5-6; j_gene: TRBJ2-7; d_gene: NA; CDR3nt: TGTGCCAGCAGCTTGCAACACGAGCAGTACTTC; CDR3aa: CASSLQHEQYF
abundance: NA; v_gene: TRBV9; j_gene: TRBJ2-1; d_gene: NA; CDR3nt: TGTGCCAGCAGCGTAGTGGGGTTTCGGAATGAGCAGTTCTTC; CDR3aa: CASSVVGFRNEQFF
abundance: NA; v_gene: TRBV27; j_gene: TRBJ1-3; d_gene: NA; CDR3nt: TGTGCCAGCGGAGTACTCGGAGCCGGAAACACCATATATTTT; CDR3aa: CASGVLGAGNTIYF
abundance: NA; v_gene: TRBV27; j_gene: TRBJ2-7; d_gene: NA; CDR3nt: TGTGCCAGCAGTTTATTGGGACAAGGCTACGAGCAGTACTTC; CDR3aa: CASSLLGQGYEQYF
abundance: NA; v_gene: TRBV30; j_gene: TRBJ2-2; d_gene: NA; CDR3nt: TGTGCCTGGAGTAGTGTCGGCACCGGGGAGCTGTTTTTT; CDR3aa: CAWSSVGTGELFF
abundance: NA; v_gene: TRBV27; j_gene: TRBJ2-7; d_gene: TRBD1; CDR3nt: TGTGCCAGCAGTATCGACAGGGGGAGCGACGAGCAGTACTTC; CDR3aa: CASSIDRGSDEQYF
abundance: NA; v_gene: TRBV4-3; j_gene: TRBJ1-1; d_gene: NA; CDR3nt: TGCGCCAGCAGCCAAGGATTCGGAGATTACACTGAAGCTTTCTTT; CDR3aa: CASSQGFGDYTEAFF
abundance: NA; v_gene: TRBV11-2; j_gene: TRBJ2-1; d_gene: TRBD2; CDR3nt: TGTGCCAGCATCCAAGCGGGGGGCTCCTACAATGAGCAGTTCTTC; CDR3aa: CASIQAGGSYNEQFF
abundance: NA; v_gene: TRBV27; j_gene: TRBJ2-3; d_gene: NA; CDR3nt: TGTGCCAGCAGCCCCCTTGGGTATGAGTTTCTCACGCAGTATTTT; CDR3aa: CASSPLGYEFLTQYF
abundance: NA; v_gene: TRBV7-8; j_gene: TRBJ2-7; d_gene: NA; CDR3nt: TGTGCCAGCAGCTTATTGCGTCAGGGCCCCTACGAGCAGTACTTC; CDR3aa: CASSLLRQGPYEQYF
abundance: NA; v_gene: TRBV27; j_gene: TRBJ2-1; d_gene: NA; CDR3nt: TGTGCCAGCAGTTCCCCCGGGCCAAGCTCCTACAATGAGCAGTTCTTC; CDR3aa: CASSSPGPSSYNEQFF